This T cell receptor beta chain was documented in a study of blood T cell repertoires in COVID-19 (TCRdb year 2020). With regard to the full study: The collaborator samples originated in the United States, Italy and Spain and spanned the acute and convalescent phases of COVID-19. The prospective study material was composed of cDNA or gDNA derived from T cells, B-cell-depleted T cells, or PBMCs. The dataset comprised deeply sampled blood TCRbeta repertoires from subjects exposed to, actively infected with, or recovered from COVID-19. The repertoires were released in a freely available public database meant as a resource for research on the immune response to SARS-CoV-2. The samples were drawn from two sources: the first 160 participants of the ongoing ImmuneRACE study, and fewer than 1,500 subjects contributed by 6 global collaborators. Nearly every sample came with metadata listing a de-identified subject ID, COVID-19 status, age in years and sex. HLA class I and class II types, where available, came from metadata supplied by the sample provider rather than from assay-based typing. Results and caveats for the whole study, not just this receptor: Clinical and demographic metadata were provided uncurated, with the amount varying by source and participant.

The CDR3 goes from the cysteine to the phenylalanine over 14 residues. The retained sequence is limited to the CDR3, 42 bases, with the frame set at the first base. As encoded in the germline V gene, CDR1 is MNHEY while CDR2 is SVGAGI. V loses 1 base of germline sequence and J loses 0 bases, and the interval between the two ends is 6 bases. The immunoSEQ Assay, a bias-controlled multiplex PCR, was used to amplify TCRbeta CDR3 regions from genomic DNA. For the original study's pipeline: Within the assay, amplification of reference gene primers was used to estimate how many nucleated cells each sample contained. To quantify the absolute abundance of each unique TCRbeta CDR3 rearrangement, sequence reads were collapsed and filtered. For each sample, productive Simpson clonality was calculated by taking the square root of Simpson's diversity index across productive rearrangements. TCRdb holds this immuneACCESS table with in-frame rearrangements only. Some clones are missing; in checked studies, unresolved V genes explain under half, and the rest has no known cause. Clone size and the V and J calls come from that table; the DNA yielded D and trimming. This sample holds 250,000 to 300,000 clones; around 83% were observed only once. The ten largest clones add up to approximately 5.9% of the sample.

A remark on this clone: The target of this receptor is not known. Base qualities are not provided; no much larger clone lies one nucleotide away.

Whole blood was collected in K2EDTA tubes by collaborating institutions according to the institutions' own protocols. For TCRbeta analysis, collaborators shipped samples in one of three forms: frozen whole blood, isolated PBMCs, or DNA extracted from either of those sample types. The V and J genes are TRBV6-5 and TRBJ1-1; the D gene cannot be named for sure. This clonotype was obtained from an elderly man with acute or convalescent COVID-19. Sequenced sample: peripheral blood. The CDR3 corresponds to CASSYFYMNTEAFF. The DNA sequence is TGTGCCAGCAGTTACTTCTATATGAACACTGAAGCTTTCTTT.